The clone carrying this TCR beta chain was recorded many times. The CDR3 has 14 amino acids. V gave up 3 bases and J gave up 2 bases, with 10 bases separating them. Germline CDR1 reads SGHTA; CDR2 reads FQGTGA. This specimen belongs to a study of T cells after yellow fever vaccination. MiXCR was run by TCRdb on the 5' RACE reads, yielding one entry per CDR3 protein. This table has some 350,000 distinct CDR3 sequences, approximately 10% appearing once. The chain links TRBV7-3 to TRBJ1-1; possible D gene TRBD1, 5 bases. This clonotype was obtained from a man aged 18 to 30 who received the YFV17D yellow fever vaccine. The sequencing here drew on PBMCs, taken on the day of the first yellow fever vaccination. CDR3 DNA: TGTGCCAGCAGCTTGGGGGTATCCAACACTGAAGCTTTCTTT. Amino acids: CASSLGVSNTEAFF.